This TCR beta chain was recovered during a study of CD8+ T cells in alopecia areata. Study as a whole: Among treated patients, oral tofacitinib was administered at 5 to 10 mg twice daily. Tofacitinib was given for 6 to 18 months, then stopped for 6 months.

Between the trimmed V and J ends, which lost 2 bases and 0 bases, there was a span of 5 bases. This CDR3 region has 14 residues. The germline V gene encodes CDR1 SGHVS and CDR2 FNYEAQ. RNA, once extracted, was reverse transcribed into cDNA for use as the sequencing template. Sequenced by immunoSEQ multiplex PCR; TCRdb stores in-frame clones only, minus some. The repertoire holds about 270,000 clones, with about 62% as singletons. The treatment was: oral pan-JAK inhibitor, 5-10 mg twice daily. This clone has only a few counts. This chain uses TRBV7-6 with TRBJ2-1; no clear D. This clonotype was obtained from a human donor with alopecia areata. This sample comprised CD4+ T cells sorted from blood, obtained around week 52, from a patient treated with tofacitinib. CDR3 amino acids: CASSLRSSYNEQFF. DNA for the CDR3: TGTGCCAGCAGCTTACGGAGCTCCTACAATGAGCAGTTCTTC.